The clone carrying this T cell receptor (beta chain) was detected once. Its antigen is still unknown. The data derive from a study of cytomegalovirus exposure and HLA in healthy donors. Study-level information: T cells numbering about 200 million yielded 90 million to 140 million unique TCR beta sequences in an earlier analysis.

The CDR3 length is 16 residues. Germline CDR1 SGHVS, CDR2 FNYEAQ. The J segment lost 5 bases and the V segment lost 1 base, leaving 10 bases of the junction unmatched. Primers included in the PCR were 60 Vbeta and 13 Jbeta primers. Method: immunoSEQ multiplex PCR; TCRdb's copy keeps in-frame clones and lacks some. The data contain almost 200,000 clones, 75% to 85% of them seen just once; the ten biggest clones take up about 0.37%. Findings of the study overall: The availability of immune exposure information extended only to CMV serostatus. According to a later analysis, most TCR beta chains associated with CMV appeared HLA-restricted. TRBV6-2, TRBV6-3 and some other V segments were unresolvable in 87-base-pair reads.

The chain uses TRBV7-6 and TRBJ2-7; 8 bases fit TRBD2. The sequence derives from a male donor in good health and CMV-seropositive. Sequencing was done on a sample of PBMCs. The CDR3, as DNA: TGTGCCAGCAGCTTAGGCATCCAGCGGGAGTCCGACGAGCAGTACTTC. It specifies CASSLGIQRESDEQYF. The complete variable domain, with remaining parts taken from reference TRBV7-6 and TRBJ2-7, reads GAGVSQSPRYKVTKRGQDVALRCDPISGHVSLYWYRQALGQGPEFLTYFNYEAQQDKSGLPNDRFSAERPEGSISTLTIQRTEQRDSAMYRCASSLGIQRESDEQYFGPGTRLTVT.